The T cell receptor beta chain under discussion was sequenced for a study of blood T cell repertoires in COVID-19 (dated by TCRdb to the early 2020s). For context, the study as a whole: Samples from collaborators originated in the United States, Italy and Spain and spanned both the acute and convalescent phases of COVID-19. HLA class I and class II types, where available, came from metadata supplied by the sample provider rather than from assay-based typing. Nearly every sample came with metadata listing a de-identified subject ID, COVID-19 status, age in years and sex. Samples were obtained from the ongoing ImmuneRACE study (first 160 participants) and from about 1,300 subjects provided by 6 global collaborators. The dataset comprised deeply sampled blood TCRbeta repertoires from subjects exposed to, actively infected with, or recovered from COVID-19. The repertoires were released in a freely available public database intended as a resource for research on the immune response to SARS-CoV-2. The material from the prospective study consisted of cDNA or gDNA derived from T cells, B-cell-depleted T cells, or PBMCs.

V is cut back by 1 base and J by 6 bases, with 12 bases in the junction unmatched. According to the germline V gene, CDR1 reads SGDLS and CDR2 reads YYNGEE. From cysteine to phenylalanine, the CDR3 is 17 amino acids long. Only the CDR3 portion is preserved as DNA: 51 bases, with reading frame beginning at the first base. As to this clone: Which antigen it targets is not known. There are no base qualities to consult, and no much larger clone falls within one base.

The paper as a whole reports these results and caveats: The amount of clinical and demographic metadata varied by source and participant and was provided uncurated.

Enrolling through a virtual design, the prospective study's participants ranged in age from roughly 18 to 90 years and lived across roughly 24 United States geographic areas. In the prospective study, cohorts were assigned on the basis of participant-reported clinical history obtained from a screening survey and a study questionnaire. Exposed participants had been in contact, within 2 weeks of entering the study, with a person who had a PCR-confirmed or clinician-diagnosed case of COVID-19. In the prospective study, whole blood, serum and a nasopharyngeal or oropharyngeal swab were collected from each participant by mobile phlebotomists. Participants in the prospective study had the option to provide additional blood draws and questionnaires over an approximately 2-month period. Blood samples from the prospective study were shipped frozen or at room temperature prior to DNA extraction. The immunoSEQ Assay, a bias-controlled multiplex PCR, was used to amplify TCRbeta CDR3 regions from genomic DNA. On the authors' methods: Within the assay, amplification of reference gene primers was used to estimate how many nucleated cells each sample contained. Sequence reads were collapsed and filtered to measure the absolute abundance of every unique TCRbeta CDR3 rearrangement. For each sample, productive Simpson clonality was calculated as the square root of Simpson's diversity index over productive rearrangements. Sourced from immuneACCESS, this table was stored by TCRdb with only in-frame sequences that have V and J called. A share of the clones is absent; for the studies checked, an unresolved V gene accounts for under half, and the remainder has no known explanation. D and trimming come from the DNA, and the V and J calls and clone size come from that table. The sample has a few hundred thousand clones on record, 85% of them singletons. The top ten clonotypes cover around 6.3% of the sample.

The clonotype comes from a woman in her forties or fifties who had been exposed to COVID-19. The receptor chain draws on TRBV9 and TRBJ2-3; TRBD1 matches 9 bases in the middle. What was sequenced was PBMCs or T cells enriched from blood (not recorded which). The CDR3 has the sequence CASSVRGTGLPWDTQYF. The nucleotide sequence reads TGTGCCAGCAGCGTACGAGGGACAGGGCTACCTTGGGATACGCAGTATTTT. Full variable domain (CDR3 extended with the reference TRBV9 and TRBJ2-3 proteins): DSGVTQTPKHLITATGQRVTLRCSPRSGDLSVYWYQQSLDQGLQFLIQYYNGEERAKGNILERFSAQQFPDLHSELNLSSLELGDSALYFCASSVRGTGLPWDTQYFGPGTRLTVL.